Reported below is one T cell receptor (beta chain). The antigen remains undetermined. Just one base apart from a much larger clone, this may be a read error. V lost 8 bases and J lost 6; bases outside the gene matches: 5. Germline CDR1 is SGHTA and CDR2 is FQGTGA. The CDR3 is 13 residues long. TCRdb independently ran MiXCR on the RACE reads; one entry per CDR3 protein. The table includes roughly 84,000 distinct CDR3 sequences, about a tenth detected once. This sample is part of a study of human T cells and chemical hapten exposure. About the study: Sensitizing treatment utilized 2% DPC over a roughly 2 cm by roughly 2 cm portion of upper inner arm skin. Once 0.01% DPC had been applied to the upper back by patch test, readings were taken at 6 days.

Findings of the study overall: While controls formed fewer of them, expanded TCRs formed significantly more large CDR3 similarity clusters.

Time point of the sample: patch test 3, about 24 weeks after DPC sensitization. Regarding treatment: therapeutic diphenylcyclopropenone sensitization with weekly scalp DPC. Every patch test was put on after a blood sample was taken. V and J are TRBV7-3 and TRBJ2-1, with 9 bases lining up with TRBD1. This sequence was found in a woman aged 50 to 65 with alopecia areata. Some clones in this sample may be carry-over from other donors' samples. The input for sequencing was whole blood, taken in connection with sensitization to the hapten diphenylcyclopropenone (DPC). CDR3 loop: CASGQTGGNEQFF. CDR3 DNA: TGTGCCAGCGGCCAGACAGGGGGCAATGAGCAGTTCTTC.